These 25 T cell receptor beta chains were all obtained from the same sample, sequenced in a study of cytomegalovirus exposure and HLA in healthy donors. Sequencing was performed with immunoSEQ multiplex PCR; in TCRdb, only in-frame clones are kept and a portion is missing. The sample lists about 150,000 clones, approximately 86% seen once, with around 20% in the top ten. Sample: PBMCs. These receptors came from a man in his late teens or twenties in good health and CMV-seropositive.

A single count supports this clone. The chain carries TRBV6-5 and TRBJ2-4; TRBD1 agrees at 7 bases. The trim removed 6 bases at V and 3 bases at J, leaving 8 bases unmatched. Germline V gene data show CDR1 as MNHEY and CDR2 as SVGAGI. The CDR3 is 15 residues long. As DNA, the CDR3 is TGTGCCAGCAGCCCAGACAGGGTGCGCAAAAACATTCAGTACTTC. Translated: CASSPDRVRKNIQYF.

The genes are TRBV27 and TRBJ2-7; 8 bases line up with TRBD2. The germline V gene encodes CDR1 MNHEY and CDR2 SMNVEV (reference sequence). V lost 4 bases, J lost 4 bases, and 9 bases stayed unmatched. This CDR3 comprises 15 residues. The CDR3 nucleotides read TGTGCCAGCAGTTCCCTCGGGGCTAGCGGGTACGAGCAGTACTTC. Translated, it gives CASSSLGASGYEQYF.

The chain employs TRBV30 and TRBJ2-3; D is perhaps TRBD1 (5 bases). The ends were cut back, 7 bases at V and 1 base at J, with 12 bases in the middle. The germline V gene encodes CDR1 GTSNPN and CDR2 SVGIG (reference sequence). The CDR3 loop spans 13 amino acids. CDR3 amino acids: CASGSQGTDTQYF. CDR3 bases: TGTGCCTCAGGGTCCCAGGGCACAGATACGCAGTATTTT.

This clone appeared a few times. The V and J genes are TRBV30 and TRBJ2-7; possible D gene TRBD1, 5 bases. Germline CDR1 reads GTSNPN; CDR2 reads SVGIG (reference sequence). V was clipped by 1 base and J by 3 bases, with 13 bases between them. The CDR3 sequence is 14 residues long. The CDR3 protein is CAWSEGPGFYEQYF. The CDR3 DNA reads TGTGCCTGGAGTGAGGGGCCGGGTTTCTACGAGCAGTACTTC.

This clone was counted only a few times. The chain carries TRBV5-6 and TRBJ1-2; D not resolved. Germline CDR1 and CDR2: SGHDT and YYEEEE. This CDR3 has 13 amino acids. V lost 4 bases, J lost 2 bases, and 9 bases lay in between. CDR3 sequence reads: CASSGTENYGYTF. The CDR3 nucleotides read TGTGCCAGCAGCGGTACAGAGAACTATGGCTACACCTTC.

The chain recombines TRBV15 with TRBJ2-2; D ambiguous. Trimming pared 4 bases from V and 2 bases from J, leaving 14 bases between. The CDR3 has 16 residues. Germline CDR1 reads LNHNV; CDR2 reads YYDKDF (reference sequence). The CDR3 loop is CATSTYLQANTGELFF. CDR3 sequence (DNA): TGTGCCACCAGCACGTACCTTCAGGCTAACACCGGGGAGCTGTTTTTT. Based on the CDR3 plus reference TRBV15 and TRBJ2-2, the full variable domain is DAMVIQNPRYQVTQFGKPVTLSCSQTLNHNVMYWYQQKSSQAPKLLFHYYDKDFNNEADTPDNFQSRRPNTSFCFLDIRSPGLGDTAMYLCATSTYLQANTGELFFGEGSRLTVL.

CDR3 DNA sequence: TGTGCCAGTGGAACTAGCGGGAGAAGGGAGACCCAGTACTTC. This codes for CASGTSGRRETQYF. This rearrangement joins TRBV19 to TRBJ2-5; TRBD2 matches at 11 bases. The CDR3 is 14 amino acids. Germline V lookup: CDR1 LNHDA, CDR2 SQIVND (reference sequence). The J segment lost 5 bases and the V segment lost 8 bases, leaving 7 bases of the junction unmatched.

In its sample, this clone was seen once. The genes are TRBV6-1 and TRBJ2-3; weak D call: TRBD2 (5 bases). V dropped 4 bases and J dropped 0 bases, with 23 bases sitting between them. Germline loops: CDR1 MNHNS, CDR2 SASEGT. This CDR3 contains 19 residues. CDR3 DNA sequence: TGTGCCAGCAGTGCAACTCTGGTTGGTAGCGCCCCTAGCACAGATACGCAGTATTTT. Amino acids: CASSATLVGSAPSTDTQYF.

This clone was counted between two and nine times. V and J are TRBV5-4 and TRBJ2-7; weak D call: TRBD2 (7 bases). From germline, CDR1 is SGHNT and CDR2 YYREEE (reference sequence). CDR3 length equals 14 residues. The ends were cut back, 4 bases at V and 2 bases at J, with 13 bases in the middle. The CDR3 bases are TGTGCCAGCAGCCAGAAGGGGGGGACCTACGAGCAGTACTTC. It codes for CASSQKGGTYEQYF.

The rearrangement uses TRBV7-2 and TRBJ2-1, with D possibly matching TRBD2 (6 bases). Trimming left V 1 base short and J 9 bases short, with 19 bases between. Germline-derived CDR1 and CDR2 are SGHTA and FQGNSA. CDR3 length: 16 residues. The CDR3 nucleotides are TGTGCCAGCAGCTTAGAGGGAGGTTTGGTCATCAGTGAGCAGTTCTTC. It specifies CASSLEGGLVISEQFF.

This chain connects TRBV4-1 to TRBJ2-3, with a tentative D call TRBD1 (7 bases). This CDR3 contains 17 residues. V lost 1 base to trimming and J lost 0 bases, with 14 bases between them. Germline V gives CDR1 MGHRA, CDR2 YSYEKL. In DNA, the CDR3 is TGCGCCAGCAGCCAAGGTAGGAGGGGGCAAAGCACAGATACGCAGTATTTT. Translating gives CASSQGRRGQSTDTQYF.

The V and J genes are TRBV15 and TRBJ2-5; a possible D gene is TRBD2 (6 bases). V lost 4 bases to trimming and J lost 8 bases, with 11 bases between them. Germline V CDR1 and CDR2: LNHNV, YYDKDF (reference sequence). This CDR3 spans 12 amino acids. The CDR3 DNA follows: TGTGCCACCAGCACGCCGCGGGACACCCAGTACTTC. It yields the protein CATSTPRDTQYF.

This rearrangement joins TRBV7-2 to TRBJ2-5; D ambiguous. The V and J ends lost 3 bases and 2 bases respectively, with 7 bases between them. The CDR3 totals 13 residues. Germline lookup yields CDR1 SGHTA and CDR2 FQGNSA. CDR3 residues: CASSLGPQETQYF. CDR3 nucleotide sequence: TGTGCCAGCAGCTTGGGCCCACAAGAGACCCAGTACTTC.

This clone was found once. The chain has TRBV2 and TRBJ2-7, with TRBD2 identical over 7 bases. CDR1 and CDR2 from the germline V gene are SNHLY and FYNNEI. J gave up 7 bases and V 4 bases, and 16 bases lay outside the gene matches. The CDR3 length is 16 residues. The CDR3 spells CASSVAYWGGGGEQYF. CDR3 coding DNA: TGTGCCAGCAGTGTAGCCTACTGGGGCGGGGGTGGTGAGCAGTACTTC.

This chain links TRBV27 with TRBJ2-5; 11 positions agree with TRBD1. Looked up from germline, CDR1 is MNHEY and CDR2 is SMNVEV (reference sequence). V lost 3 bases, J lost 6 bases, and 6 bases stayed unmatched. The CDR3 has 15 amino acids. CDR3 region: CASSFRTGGAKTQYF. For the CDR3, the DNA is TGTGCCAGCAGTTTTAGGACAGGGGGCGCGAAGACCCAGTACTTC.

This chain's CDR3 is CASSPFLAKNIQYF. Here the CDR3 DNA reads TGTGCCAGCAGTCCCTTCCTAGCCAAAAACATTCAGTACTTC. J is TRBJ2-4 and V is TRBV4-2; D is unresolved. Trimming removed 6 bases at V and 0 bases at J, with 9 bases between. The CDR3 has 14 residues. Germline V gives CDR1 LGHNA, CDR2 YNFKEQ.

The chain links TRBV2 to TRBJ2-1, with 8 bases identical to TRBD2. Looked up from germline, CDR1 is SNHLY and CDR2 is FYNNEI. This CDR3 spans 14 amino acids. With V trimmed by 6 bases and J by 8 bases, 9 bases remained unmatched. CDR3 region: CASSLGTSGYEQFF. DNA for the CDR3: TGTGCCAGCAGCCTGGGGACTAGTGGGTATGAGCAGTTCTTC.

The CDR3 nucleotides are TGTGCCAGCAGCACGAACAGGGAGATCTATGGCTACACCTTC. Translation: CASSTNREIYGYTF. The V gene is TRBV7-2, the J gene TRBJ1-2, with a tentative D call TRBD1 (6 bases). Germline CDR1 is SGHTA and CDR2 is FQGNSA. Trimming pared 5 bases from V and 4 bases from J, leaving 14 bases between. The CDR3 contains 14 residues.

The chain has TRBV4-3 and TRBJ1-4, with 7 bases lining up with TRBD1. V lost 4 bases and J lost 5; bases outside the gene matches: 7. Per the germline V gene, CDR1 is LGHNA and CDR2 is YSLEER. The CDR3 has 15 amino acids. The DNA for the CDR3 is TGCGCCAGCAGCCGCCTGACAGGGAGAAATGAAAAACTGTTTTTT. This codes for CASSRLTGRNEKLFF.

CDR3 coding DNA: TGTGCCAGCAGTGATAGTGGCAGGGGGAACGGCTACACCTTC. The encoded protein is CASSDSGRGNGYTF. The rearrangement uses TRBV6-4 and TRBJ1-2; 7 nucleotides agree with TRBD1. J was trimmed by 8 bases and V by 3 bases; bases with no gene match: 9. Germline CDR1 reads MRHNA; CDR2 reads SNTAGT. The CDR3 length is 14 residues.

The chain links TRBV4-3 to TRBJ2-1, with D uncertain. The V and J ends lost 1 base and 2 bases respectively, with 9 bases between them. This CDR3 is 15 amino acids long. Germline values: CDR1 LGHNA, CDR2 YSLEER. The CDR3 nucleotides are TGCGCCAGCAGCCAAGCCGCCCGGGCCTACAATGAGCAGTTCTTC. This sequence encodes CASSQAARAYNEQFF.

J is TRBJ2-3 and V is TRBV19; a weak D match, TRBD1 (7 bases). V was cut by 5 bases and J by 4 bases, with 13 bases left in between. The CDR3 contains 14 residues. CDR1 and CDR2 from the germline V gene are LNHDA and SQIVND (reference sequence). Here the CDR3 reads CASSSQGGPDTQYF. The CDR3, as DNA: TGTGCCAGTAGTTCGCAGGGGGGACCAGATACGCAGTATTTT.

The chain employs TRBV7-2 and TRBJ1-1; D remains ambiguous. Per germline, CDR1 SGHTA and CDR2 FQGNSA. The V end was cut by 5 bases, the J end by 9 bases, with 13 bases between. This CDR3 contains 12 residues. CDR3 loop: CASSTSPGKAFF. The CDR3 DNA reads TGTGCCAGCAGCACGAGCCCCGGTAAAGCTTTCTTT. The full variable domain, in which reference TRBV7-2 and TRBJ1-1 provide the parts outside the CDR3, is GAGVSQSPSNKVTEKGKDVELRCDPISGHTALYWYRQSLGQGLEFLIYFQGNSAPDKSGLPSDRFSAERTGGSVSTLTIQRTQQEDSAVYLCASSTSPGKAFFGQGTRLTVV.

The chain combines TRBV7-8 with TRBJ2-3, with 9 positions matching TRBD2. Germline CDR1 SGHVS, CDR2 FQNEAQ. J lost 2 bases, V lost 2 bases, and 5 bases had no gene match. CDR3 length: 16 residues. The CDR3 loop reads CASSLWAGGSTDTQYF. CDR3 DNA sequence: TGTGCCAGCAGCTTATGGGCGGGAGGGTCCACAGATACGCAGTATTTT.

V usage is TRBV6-4 and J usage is TRBJ1-2; TRBD1 aligns across 8 bases. Germline CDR1 is MRHNA and CDR2 is SNTAGT. Germline trimming cut 6 bases from V and 5 bases from J; bases unmatched to any gene: 8. This CDR3 comprises 14 residues. CDR3 sequence: CASRAGTGLYGYTF. CDR3 nucleotides: TGTGCCAGCAGAGCCGGGACAGGCCTTTATGGCTACACCTTC.